This T cell receptor beta chain was found in a study of blood T cell repertoires in COVID-19. Study background: T cells, B-cell-depleted T cells, or PBMCs provided the cDNA or gDNA that served as material.

Original processing notes: Cell counts per sample came from amplifying reference gene primers. The protocol was immunoSEQ multiplex PCR, while the TCRdb copy is restricted to in-frame clones and leaves out a portion. V, J and clone size are taken as reported in that table, and D and trimming were inferred from the DNA itself. The repertoire holds about 290,000 clones, with roughly 91% as singletons. Seattle patient enrollment occurred during active infection, with longitudinal follow-up thereafter. Trimming removed 6 bases at V and 4 bases at J, with 7 bases between. CDR3 length: 12 amino acids. CDR1 is SNHLY, CDR2 FYNNEI, per germline.

The chain combines TRBV2 with TRBJ1-5; D gene ambiguous. The specimen sequenced was peripheral blood. The TCR comes from a woman in her 30s with COVID-19, enrolled during active disease. The CDR3 region is CASREPNQPQHF. The CDR3 DNA sequence: TGTGCCAGCAGGGAGCCGAATCAGCCCCAGCATTTT.